This TCR beta chain emerged from a study of human T cells and chemical hapten exposure. MiXCR was run by TCRdb on the RACE reads, yielding one entry per CDR3 protein. The table shows 350,000 or so distinct CDR3 sequences, with around 7% occurring only once. Many counts were recorded for this clonotype. The antigen remains unidentified. Study observations and caveats: Among TCRs, those above 1 in 1000 frequency were unaffected by DPC sensitization. The study found expanded TCRs formed significantly more large CDR3 similarity clusters than controls.

Trimming left V 0 bases short and J 2 bases short, with 13 bases between. The germline CDR1 and CDR2 sequences are MGHRA and YSYEKL. The CDR3 consists of 16 residues. Time point defined: patch test 1, 2 weeks after DPC sensitization. Regarding treatment: therapeutic diphenylcyclopropenone sensitization with weekly scalp DPC. The chain uses TRBV4-1 and TRBJ2-5; D call uncertain. The clonotype originates from a woman aged 18-35 years with alopecia areata. Some clones in this sample may be carry-over from other donors' samples. The source was whole blood, collected in connection with sensitization to the hapten diphenylcyclopropenone (DPC). The DNA for the CDR3 is TGCGCCAGCAGCCAAGATTCGGGTAGGAGACAAGAGACCCAGTACTTC. This translates into CASSQDSGRRQETQYF.